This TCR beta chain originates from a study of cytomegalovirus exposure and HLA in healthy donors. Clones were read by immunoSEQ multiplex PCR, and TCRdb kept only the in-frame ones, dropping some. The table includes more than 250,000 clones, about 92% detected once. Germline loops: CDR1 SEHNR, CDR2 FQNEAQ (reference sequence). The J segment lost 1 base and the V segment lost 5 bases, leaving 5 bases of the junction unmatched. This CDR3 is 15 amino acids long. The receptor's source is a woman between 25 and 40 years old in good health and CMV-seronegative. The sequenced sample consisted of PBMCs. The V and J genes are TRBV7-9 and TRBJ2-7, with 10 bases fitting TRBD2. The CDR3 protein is CASSHGLAESYEQYF. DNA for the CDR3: TGTGCCAGCAGCCACGGACTAGCGGAGTCCTACGAGCAGTACTTC.